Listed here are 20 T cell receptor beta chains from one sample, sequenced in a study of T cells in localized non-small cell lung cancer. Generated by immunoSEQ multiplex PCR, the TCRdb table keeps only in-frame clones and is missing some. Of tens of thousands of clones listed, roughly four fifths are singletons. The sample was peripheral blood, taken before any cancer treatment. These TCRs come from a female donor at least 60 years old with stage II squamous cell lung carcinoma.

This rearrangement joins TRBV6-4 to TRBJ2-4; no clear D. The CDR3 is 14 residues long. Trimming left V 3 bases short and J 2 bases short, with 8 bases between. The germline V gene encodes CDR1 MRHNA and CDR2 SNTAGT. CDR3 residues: CASSEVSSKNIQYF. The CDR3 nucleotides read TGTGCCAGCAGTGAAGTTAGCTCCAAAAACATTCAGTACTTC.

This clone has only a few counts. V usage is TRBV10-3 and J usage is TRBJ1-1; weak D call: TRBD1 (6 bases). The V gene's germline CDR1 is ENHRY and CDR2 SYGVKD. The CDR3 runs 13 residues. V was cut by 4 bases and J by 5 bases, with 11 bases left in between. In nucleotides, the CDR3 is TGTGCCATCAGTGGAACAGGGAATACTGAAGCTTTCTTT. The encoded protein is CAISGTGNTEAFF.

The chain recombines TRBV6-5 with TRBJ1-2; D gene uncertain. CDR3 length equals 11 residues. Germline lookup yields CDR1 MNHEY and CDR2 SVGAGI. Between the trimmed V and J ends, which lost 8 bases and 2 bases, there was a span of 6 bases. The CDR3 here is CASAGNYGYTF. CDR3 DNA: TGTGCCAGCGCAGGCAACTATGGCTACACCTTC.

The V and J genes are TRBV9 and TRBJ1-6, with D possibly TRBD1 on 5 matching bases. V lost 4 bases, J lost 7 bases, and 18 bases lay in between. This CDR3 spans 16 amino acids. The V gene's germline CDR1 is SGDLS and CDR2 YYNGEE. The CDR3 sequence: CASSFGPSGENSPLHF. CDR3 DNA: TGTGCCAGCAGCTTCGGTCCATCGGGGGAGAATTCACCCCTCCACTTT.

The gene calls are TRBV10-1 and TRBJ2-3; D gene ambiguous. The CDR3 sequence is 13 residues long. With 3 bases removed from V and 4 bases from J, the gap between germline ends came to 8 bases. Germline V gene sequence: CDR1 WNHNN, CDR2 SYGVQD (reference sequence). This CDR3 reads CASSDRGSDTQYF. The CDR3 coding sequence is TGCGCCAGCAGTGACCGCGGATCAGATACGCAGTATTTT.

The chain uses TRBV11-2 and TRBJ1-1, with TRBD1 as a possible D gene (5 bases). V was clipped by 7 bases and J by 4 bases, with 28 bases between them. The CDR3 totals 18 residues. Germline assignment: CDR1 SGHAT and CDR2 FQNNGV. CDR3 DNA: TGTGCCAGCAAAAGAAATTCCGGGGGACGGGGAGTACGCACTGAAGCTTTCTTT. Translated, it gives CASKRNSGGRGVRTEAFF.

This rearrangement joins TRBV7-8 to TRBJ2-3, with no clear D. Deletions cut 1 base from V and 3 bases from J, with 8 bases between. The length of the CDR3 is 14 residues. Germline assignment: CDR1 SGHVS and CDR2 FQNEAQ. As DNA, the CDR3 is TGTGCCAGCAGCTTAGGACCGGAGACAGATACGCAGTATTTT. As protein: CASSLGPETDTQYF.

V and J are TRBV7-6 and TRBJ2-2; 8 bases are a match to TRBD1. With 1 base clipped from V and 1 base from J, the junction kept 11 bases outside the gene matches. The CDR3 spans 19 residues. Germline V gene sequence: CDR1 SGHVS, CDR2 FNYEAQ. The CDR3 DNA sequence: TGTGCCAGCAGCTTAGGGGCTCCGAGGACAGGGCTGAACACCGGGGAGCTGTTTTTT. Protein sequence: CASSLGAPRTGLNTGELFF.

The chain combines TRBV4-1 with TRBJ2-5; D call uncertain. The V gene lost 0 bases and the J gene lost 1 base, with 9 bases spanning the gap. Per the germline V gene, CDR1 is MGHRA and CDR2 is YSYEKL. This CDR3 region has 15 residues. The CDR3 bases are TGCGCCAGCAGCCAAGAGGGTGTGGGCCAAGAGACCCAGTACTTC. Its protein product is CASSQEGVGQETQYF.

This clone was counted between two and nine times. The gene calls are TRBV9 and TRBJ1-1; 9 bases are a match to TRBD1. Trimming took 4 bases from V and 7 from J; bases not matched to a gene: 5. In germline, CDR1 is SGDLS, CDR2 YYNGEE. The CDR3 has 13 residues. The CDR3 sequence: CASSSRQGGEAFF. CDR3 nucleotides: TGTGCCAGCAGCTCTCGACAGGGGGGTGAAGCTTTCTTT.

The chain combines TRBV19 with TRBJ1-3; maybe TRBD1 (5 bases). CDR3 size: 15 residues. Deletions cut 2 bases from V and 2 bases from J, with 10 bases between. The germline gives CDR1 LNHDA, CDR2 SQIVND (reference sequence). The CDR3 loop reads CASSIKQAAGNTIYF. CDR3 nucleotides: TGTGCCAGTAGTATAAAACAGGCGGCTGGAAACACCATATATTTT. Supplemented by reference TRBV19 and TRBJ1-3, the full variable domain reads DGGITQSPKYLFRKEGQNVTLSCEQNLNHDAMYWYRQDPGQGLRLIYYSQIVNDFQKGDIAEGYSVSREKKESFPLTVTSAQKNPTAFYLCASSIKQAAGNTIYFGEGSWLTVV.

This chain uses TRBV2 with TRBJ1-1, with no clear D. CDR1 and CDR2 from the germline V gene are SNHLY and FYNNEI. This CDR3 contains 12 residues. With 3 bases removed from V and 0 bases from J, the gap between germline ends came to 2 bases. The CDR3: CASSDVNTEAFF. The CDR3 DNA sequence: TGTGCCAGCAGTGACGTGAACACTGAAGCTTTCTTT. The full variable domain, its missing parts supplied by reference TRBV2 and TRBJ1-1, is EPEVTQTPSHQVTQMGQEVILRCVPISNHLYFYWYRQILGQKVEFLVSFYNNEISEKSEIFDDQFSVERPDGSNFTLKIRSTKLEDSAMYFCASSDVNTEAFFGQGTRLTVV.

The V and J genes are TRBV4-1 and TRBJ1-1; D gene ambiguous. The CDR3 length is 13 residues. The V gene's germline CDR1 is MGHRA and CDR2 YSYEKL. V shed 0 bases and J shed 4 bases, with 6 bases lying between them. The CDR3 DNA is TGCGCCAGCAGCCAAGATACACCCACTGAAGCTTTCTTT. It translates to CASSQDTPTEAFF.

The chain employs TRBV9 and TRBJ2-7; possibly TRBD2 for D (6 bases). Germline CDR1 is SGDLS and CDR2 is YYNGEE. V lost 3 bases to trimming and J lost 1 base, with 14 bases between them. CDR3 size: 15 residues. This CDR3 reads CASSAYWDSSYEQYF. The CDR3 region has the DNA TGTGCCAGCAGCGCATACTGGGACTCTTCCTACGAGCAGTACTTC. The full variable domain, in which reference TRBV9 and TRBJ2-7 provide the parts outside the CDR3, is DSGVTQTPKHLITATGQRVTLRCSPRSGDLSVYWYQQSLDQGLQFLIQYYNGEERAKGNILERFSAQQFPDLHSELNLSSLELGDSALYFCASSAYWDSSYEQYFGPGTRLTVT.

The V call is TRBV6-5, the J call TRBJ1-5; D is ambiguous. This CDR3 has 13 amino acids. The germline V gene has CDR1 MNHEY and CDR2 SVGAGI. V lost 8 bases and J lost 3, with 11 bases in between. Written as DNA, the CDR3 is TGTGCCAGCCAGGAGGCCCACAATCAGCCCCAGCATTTT. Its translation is CASQEAHNQPQHF.

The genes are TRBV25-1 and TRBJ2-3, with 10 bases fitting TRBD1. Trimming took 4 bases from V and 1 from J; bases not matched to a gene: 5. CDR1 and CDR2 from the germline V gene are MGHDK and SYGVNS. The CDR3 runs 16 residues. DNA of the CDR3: TGTGCCAGCAGTGCGAGGGGACAGGGGCGCACAGATACGCAGTATTTT. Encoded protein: CASSARGQGRTDTQYF.

Here the CDR3 reads CASSQERNYGYTF. The CDR3, as DNA: TGCGCCAGCAGCCAAGAACGGAACTATGGCTACACCTTC. The chain joins TRBV4-1 to TRBJ1-2, with D hard to call. Germline-derived CDR1 and CDR2 are MGHRA and YSYEKL. The CDR3 length is 13 residues. Trimming stripped 0 bases from V and 2 bases from J, with 4 bases between.

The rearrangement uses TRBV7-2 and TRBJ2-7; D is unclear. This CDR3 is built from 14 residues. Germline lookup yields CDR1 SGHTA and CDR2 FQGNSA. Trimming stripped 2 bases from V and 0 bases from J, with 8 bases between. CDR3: CASSLSWSSYEQYF. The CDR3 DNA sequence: TGTGCCAGCAGCTTAAGCTGGAGCTCCTACGAGCAGTACTTC. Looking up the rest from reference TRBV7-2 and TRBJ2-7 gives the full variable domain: GAGVSQSPSNKVTEKGKDVELRCDPISGHTALYWYRQSLGQGLEFLIYFQGNSAPDKSGLPSDRFSAERTGGSVSTLTIQRTQQEDSAVYLCASSLSWSSYEQYFGPGTRLTVT.

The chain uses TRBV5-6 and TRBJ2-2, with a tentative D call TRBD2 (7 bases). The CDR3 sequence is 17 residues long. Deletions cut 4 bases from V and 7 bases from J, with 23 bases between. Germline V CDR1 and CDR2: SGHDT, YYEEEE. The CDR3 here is CASSPEGGLTSGGELFF. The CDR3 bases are TGTGCCAGCAGCCCCGAGGGGGGGCTGACGAGCGGCGGGGAGCTGTTTTTT. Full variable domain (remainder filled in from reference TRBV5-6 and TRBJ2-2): DAGVTQSPTHLIKTRGQQVTLRCSPKSGHDTVSWYQQALGQGPQFIFQYYEEEERQRGNFPDRFSGHQFPNYSSELNVNALLLGDSALYLCASSPEGGLTSGGELFFGEGSRLTVL.

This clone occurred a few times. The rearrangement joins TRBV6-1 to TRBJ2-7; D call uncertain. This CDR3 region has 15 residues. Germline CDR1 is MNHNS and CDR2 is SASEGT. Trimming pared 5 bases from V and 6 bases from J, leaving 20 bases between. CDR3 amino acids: CASSHPSAGPREQYF. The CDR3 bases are TGTGCCAGCAGTCACCCCTCTGCCGGACCTCGCGAGCAGTACTTC.